This T cell receptor beta chain derives from a study of OX40 agonist ivuxolimab in advanced cancers. The study, taken as a whole, reports: Nonresponders included some who also had low normalized T-cell clonal expansion.

The CDR3 has 16 amino acids. After removal of 1 base from V and 8 bases from J, the junction contained 10 bases not matched to a gene. Germline CDR1 reads LGHNA; CDR2 reads YNFKEQ. This clone was counted once. Its antigen is unknown. Some clones are missing from TCRdb's copy, which holds only in-frame ones; the method was immunoSEQ multiplex PCR. The sample includes around 75,000 clones, around 92% seen only once; the top ten take around 2.4%. V usage is TRBV4-2 and J usage is TRBJ2-1, with TRBD2 matching over 8 bases. Sequences were derived from CD4+ or CD8+ T cells sorted from blood, sampled in a trial of the OX40 agonist ivuxolimab. The receptor was isolated from an adult with an advanced solid tumor such as melanoma, head and neck, liver or kidney cancer. The CDR3 bases are TGTGCCAGCAGCCAAGCCCCCGGGGGACTAGTTCATGAGCAGTTCTTC. It yields the protein CASSQAPGGLVHEQFF.